The rows below give T cell receptor beta chains drawn from one sample of a study of spatial heterogeneity in lung cancer. TCRdb analysed the 5' RACE reads with MiXCR anew, one entry per CDR3 protein. The sample shows under 5,500 distinct CDR3 sequences, around 10% of them seen only once. The input for sequencing was lung tumor tissue, taken at surgery. Receptors originate from a male donor with early-stage non-small cell lung cancer. Both conserved end residues are part of each CDR3. D genes are given only for firm matches. Part of the rows lack a size; the others show once, few, many or a class for expanded clones.

CDR3nt,CDR3aa,d_gene,j_gene,v_gene,abundance,len
TGCGCCAGCAGCCAAGATATCGGCTCCTATAATTCACCCCTCCACTTT,CASSQDIGSYNSPLHF,NA,TRBJ1-6,TRBV4-3,few,16
TGTGCCAGCAGTTACGCAGGGGCGGGTACTGAAGCTTTCTTT,CASSYAGAGTEAFF,NA,TRBJ1-1,TRBV6-2/TRBV6-3,few,14
TGTGCCAGCAGCTTAGGGCGAGGTGGGGAGACCCAGTACTTC,CASSLGRGGETQYF,NA,TRBJ2-5,TRBV7-2,NA,14
TGCAGTGCTAGAACTCAAGGGGTCCGGGAGCTGTTTTTT,CSARTQGVRELFF,NA,TRBJ2-2,TRBV20-1,few,13
TGCGCCAGCAGCCAAGAAGGGCACGGAACTAATGAAAAACTGTTTTTT,CASSQEGHGTNEKLFF,NA,TRBJ1-4,TRBV4-1,few,16
TGTGCCAGCAGTTTATTTGCACTCGGCTCCGAAGCTTTCTTT,CASSLFALGSEAFF,NA,TRBJ1-1,TRBV6-5,many,14
TGCAGTGCTAGGGGGGATAAGCCCTTGGAGCATTTT,CSARGDKPLEHF,NA,TRBJ1-5,TRBV20-1,few,12
TGTGCCAGCAGCTTACTGCAGGGTGCAGATACGCAGTATTTT,CASSLLQGADTQYF,NA,TRBJ2-3,TRBV7-9,NA,14
TGCGCCAGCGGCAGTGGGGGCCCTACCTACGAGCAGTACTTC,CASGSGGPTYEQYF,NA,TRBJ2-7,TRBV5-1,few,14
TGTGCCAGTAGCGGAATCTTAGCCAGCCAAGAGACCCAGTACTTC,CASSGILASQETQYF,NA,TRBJ2-5,TRBV19,few,15
TGCGCCAGCAACCCAAGGAGGGGAGGGCAGAACACCGGGGAGCTGTTTTTT,CASNPRRGGQNTGELFF,TRBD2,TRBJ2-2,TRBV5-1,NA,17
TGTGCCAGCGGCCGACAGGGTCCTAATGAAAAACTGTTTTTT,CASGRQGPNEKLFF,TRBD1,TRBJ1-4,TRBV6-1,medium-sized,14
TGCAGTGCTCTAACGACAGCTACCAACACTGAAGCTTTCTTT,CSALTTATNTEAFF,NA,TRBJ1-1,TRBV20-1,medium-sized,14
TGTGCCAGCAGTCCCAGCGGGAGGGCCGGGGAGCTGTTTTTT,CASSPSGRAGELFF,TRBD2,TRBJ2-2,TRBV6-2/TRBV6-3,few,14
TGCGCCAGCAGCTTGGAATCTATCGGAACTGAAGCTTTCTTT,CASSLESIGTEAFF,NA,TRBJ1-1,TRBV5-1,few,14
TGCAGTGCTGTAGCGGGGGAGACTCAAGAGACCCAGTACTTC,CSAVAGETQETQYF,TRBD2,TRBJ2-5,TRBV20-1,many,14
TGCAGTGCCCAAGCGGGGGGGCAGGGCACAGATACGCAGTATTTT,CSAQAGGQGTDTQYF,TRBD2,TRBJ2-3,TRBV20-1,NA,15
TGTGCCACCAGTGACCCGACACGATACTCCTACAATGAGCAGTTCTTC,CATSDPTRYSYNEQFF,NA,TRBJ2-1,TRBV24-1,NA,16
TGTGCCAGCTCACCAGCAGCTAGTGGGGACTCACCCCTCCACTTT,CASSPAASGDSPLHF,NA,TRBJ1-6,TRBV18,few,15
TGCAGTGCTAGGACAGTTGGGGGAGGACCCCAGCATTTT,CSARTVGGGPQHF,NA,TRBJ1-5,TRBV20-1,medium-sized,13
TGTGCCAGCAGTTGGCGGGGAACTCTGAACACTGAAGCTTTCTTT,CASSWRGTLNTEAFF,NA,TRBJ1-1,TRBV6-6,many,15
TGCAGTGCCCTACAGGGGGTAGCCAAAAACATTCAGTACTTC,CSALQGVAKNIQYF,TRBD1,TRBJ2-4,TRBV20-1,NA,14
TGTGCCAGCAGTCAAGAGGGGGACACTGAAGCTTTCTTT,CASSQEGDTEAFF,NA,TRBJ1-1,TRBV6-6,medium-sized,13
TGCGCCAGCAGCCTCAGACAGGGGGCCTATGGCTACACCTTC,CASSLRQGAYGYTF,TRBD1,TRBJ1-2,TRBV5-1,few,14
TGTGCCAGCAGTTACCGGGGGCTTAATCAGCCCCAGCATTTT,CASSYRGLNQPQHF,NA,TRBJ1-5,TRBV6-5,few,14
TGTGCCAGCAGCCTTCGACAGGGGAGGGATGGCTACACCTTC,CASSLRQGRDGYTF,TRBD1,TRBJ1-2,TRBV9,NA,14
TGTGCCAGCAGTTTACAGGGTTTTTATGGCTACACCTTC,CASSLQGFYGYTF,NA,TRBJ1-2,TRBV28,medium-sized,13
TGTGCCATCAGGGGTCCTGACTCTGGAAACACCATATATTTT,CAIRGPDSGNTIYF,NA,TRBJ1-3,TRBV10-3,few,14
TGTGCCAGCAGCTTAAGAGGGTCCGACACGGAAGCTTTCTTT,CASSLRGSDTEAFF,NA,TRBJ1-1,TRBV7-9,few,14
TGCGCCAGCAGCTTGGGGCCGGGACTAAGTAATGAAAAACTGTTTTTT,CASSLGPGLSNEKLFF,NA,TRBJ1-4,TRBV5-1,NA,16
TGTGCCAGCAGTCCGGGATCCAAAGAGACCCAGTACTTC,CASSPGSKETQYF,NA,TRBJ2-5,TRBV12-3/TRBV12-4,few,13
TGTGCCAGCAGTTCAACGAGTATCACAGATACGCAGTATTTT,CASSSTSITDTQYF,NA,TRBJ2-3,TRBV28,many,14
TGTGCCAGCAGCCAGGGCAATTCGAACACTGAAGCTTTCTTT,CASSQGNSNTEAFF,NA,TRBJ1-1,TRBV7-3,few,14
TGTGCCAGCAGTTTACCCGGGACGGGTGGTGGTACGCAGTATTTT,CASSLPGTGGGTQYF,NA,TRBJ2-3,TRBV11-2,few,15
TGTGCCAGCAGTTCAATGAACACTGAAGCTTTCTTT,CASSSMNTEAFF,NA,TRBJ1-1,TRBV28,few,12
TGTGCCCGACGAAGGGGCTCTGGGGCCAACGTCCTGACTTTC,CARRRGSGANVLTF,NA,TRBJ2-6,TRBV30,NA,14
TGCAGTGCGGAAGCTGGACAGGGAATTCTCTATGGCTACACCTTC,CSAEAGQGILYGYTF,TRBD1,TRBJ1-2,TRBV20-1,few,15
TGCAGTGCTAGAGATTTGCGGGAGGGCGGAAATACGCAGTATTTT,CSARDLREGGNTQYF,TRBD2,TRBJ2-3,TRBV20-1,many,15
TGTGCCAGCAGCGTAGTGGGGGACTCCTACAATGAGCAGTTCTTC,CASSVVGDSYNEQFF,NA,TRBJ2-1,TRBV9,medium-sized,15
TGCAGTGCTAGGGCGTATGGCGGGGGGGCCGCAGATACGCAGTATTTT,CSARAYGGGAADTQYF,TRBD2,TRBJ2-3,TRBV20-1,few,16
TGCAGTGCTAGAACGGGGCTAGCGGGGAGAGGAGAGACCCAGTACTTC,CSARTGLAGRGETQYF,TRBD2,TRBJ2-5,TRBV20-1,few,16
TGTGCCAGCAGCATAAACGCTGGGGCAGTGGCAGATACGCAGTATTTT,CASSINAGAVADTQYF,NA,TRBJ2-3,TRBV7-9,few,16
TGTGCCAGCACCGGCCTGGGGCAGGGCAATCAGCCCCAGCATTTT,CASTGLGQGNQPQHF,NA,TRBJ1-5,TRBV2,NA,15
TGTGCCAGCAGCGTAGGAGCAGGGAATTCACCCCTCCACTTT,CASSVGAGNSPLHF,NA,TRBJ1-6,TRBV9,NA,14